This T cell receptor beta chain was obtained from a study of blood T cells in healthy people across ages. Study results and caveats: The study found TCR beta diversity correlated strongly with naive T cell percentage. Donors of long life had a larger count of naive CD4+ cells and greater diversity than aged donors.

Turning to this clonotype: Its cognate antigen is unknown.

With 1 base clipped from V and 6 bases from J, the junction kept 6 bases outside the gene matches. From germline, CDR1 is MGHRA and CDR2 YSYEKL. The CDR3 spans 15 residues. A second roughly 7 to 11 cycle PCR used barcoded and J-beta primers. TCRdb re-analysed the 5' RACE reads in MiXCR, keeping a single row per CDR3 protein. The data hold hundreds of thousands of distinct CDR3 sequences, with around 25% observed a single time. These records were also assigned to another study, of T cells of mothers and their children. As reported in that work: Study donors consisted of a few healthy Caucasian mothers and their six children.

This TCR was sampled from a boy younger than 18 in good health. This chain uses TRBV4-1 with TRBJ2-7; 10 nucleotides agree with TRBD2. The sequencing sample was made of blood. As DNA, the CDR3 is TGCGCCAGCAGCCAAGGTCCAGCGGGGGGGCGCGAGCAGTACTTC. It translates to CASSQGPAGGREQYF.